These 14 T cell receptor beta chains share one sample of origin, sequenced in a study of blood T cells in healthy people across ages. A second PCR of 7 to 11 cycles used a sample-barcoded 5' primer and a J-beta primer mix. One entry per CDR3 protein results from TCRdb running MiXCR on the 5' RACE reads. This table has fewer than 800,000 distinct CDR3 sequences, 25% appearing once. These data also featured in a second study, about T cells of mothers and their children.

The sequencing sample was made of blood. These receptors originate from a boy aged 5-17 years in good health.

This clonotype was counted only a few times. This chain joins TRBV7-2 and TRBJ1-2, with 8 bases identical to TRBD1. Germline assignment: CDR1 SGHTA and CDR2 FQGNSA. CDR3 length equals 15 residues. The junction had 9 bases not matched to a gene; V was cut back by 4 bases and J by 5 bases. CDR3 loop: CASSSDTGGDYGYTF. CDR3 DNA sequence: TGTGCCAGCAGCTCCGATACAGGGGGGGATTATGGCTACACCTTC.

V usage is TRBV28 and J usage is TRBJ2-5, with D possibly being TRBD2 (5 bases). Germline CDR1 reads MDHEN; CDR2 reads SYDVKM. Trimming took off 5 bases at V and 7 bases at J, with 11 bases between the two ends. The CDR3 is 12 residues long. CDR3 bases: TGTGCCAGCAGTCTTTCCCGGGGGACCCAGTACTTC. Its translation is CASSLSRGTQYF. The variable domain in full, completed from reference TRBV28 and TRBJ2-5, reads DVKVTQSSRYLVKRTGEKVFLECVQDMDHENMFWYRQDPGLGLRLIYFSYDVKMKEKGDIPEGYSVSREKKERFSLILESASTNQTSMYLCASSLSRGTQYFGPGTRLLVL.

The CDR3: CASRLSEIYGYTF. In DNA, the CDR3 is TGTGCCAGCAGATTATCAGAGATTTATGGCTACACCTTC. J is TRBJ1-2 and V is TRBV7-2; D not certain. Germline assignment: CDR1 SGHTA and CDR2 FQGNSA. This CDR3 has 13 amino acids. V lost 6 bases and J 5 bases, leaving 13 bases between the germline ends.

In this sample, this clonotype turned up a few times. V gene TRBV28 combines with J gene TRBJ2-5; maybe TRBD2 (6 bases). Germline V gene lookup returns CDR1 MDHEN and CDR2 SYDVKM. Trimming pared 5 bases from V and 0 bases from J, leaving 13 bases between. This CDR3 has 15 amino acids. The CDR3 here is CASSRDSTDQETQYF. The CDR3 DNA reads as TGTGCCAGCAGTCGGGACTCGACGGACCAAGAGACCCAGTACTTC.

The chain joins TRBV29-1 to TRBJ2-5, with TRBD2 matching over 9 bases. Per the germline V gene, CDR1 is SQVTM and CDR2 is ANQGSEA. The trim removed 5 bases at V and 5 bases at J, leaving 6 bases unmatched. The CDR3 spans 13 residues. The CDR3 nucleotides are TGCAGCGTTTTGGACGCGGGGGGGGAGACCCAGTACTTC. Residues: CSVLDAGGETQYF. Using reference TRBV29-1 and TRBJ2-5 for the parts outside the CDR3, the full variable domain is SAVISQKPSRDICQRGTSLTIQCQVDSQVTMMFWYRQQPGQSLTLIATANQGSEATYESGFVIDKFPISRPNLTFSTLTVSNMSPEDSSIYLCSVLDAGGETQYFGPGTRLLVL.

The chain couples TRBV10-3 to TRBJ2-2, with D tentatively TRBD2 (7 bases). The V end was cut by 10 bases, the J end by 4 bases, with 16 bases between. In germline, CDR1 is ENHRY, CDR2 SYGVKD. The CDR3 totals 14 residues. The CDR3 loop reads CATRGAGSTGELFF. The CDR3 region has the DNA TGTGCCACACGGGGGGCGGGAAGCACCGGGGAGCTGTTTTTT.

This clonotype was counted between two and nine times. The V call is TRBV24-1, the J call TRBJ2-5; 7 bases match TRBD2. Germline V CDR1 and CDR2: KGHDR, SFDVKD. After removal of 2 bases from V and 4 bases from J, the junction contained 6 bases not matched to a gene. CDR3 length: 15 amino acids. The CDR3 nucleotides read TGTGCCACCAGTGATTGGGGGGGAGGTGGAGAGACCCAGTACTTC. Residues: CATSDWGGGGETQYF.

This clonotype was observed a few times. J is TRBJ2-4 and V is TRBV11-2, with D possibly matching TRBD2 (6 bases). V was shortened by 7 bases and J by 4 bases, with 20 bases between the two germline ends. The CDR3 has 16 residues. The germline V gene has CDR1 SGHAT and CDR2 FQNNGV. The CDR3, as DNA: TGTGCCAGCAACCCTTCCGAGGGCGGACTAAAAAACATTCAGTACTTC. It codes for CASNPSEGGLKNIQYF.

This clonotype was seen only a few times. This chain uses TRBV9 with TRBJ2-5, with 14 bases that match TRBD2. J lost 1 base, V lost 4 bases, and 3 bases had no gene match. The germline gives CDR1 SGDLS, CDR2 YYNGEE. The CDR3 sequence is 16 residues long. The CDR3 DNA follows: TGTGCCAGCAGCCAGACTAGCGGGGGGGCCCAAGAGACCCAGTACTTC. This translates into CASSQTSGGAQETQYF.

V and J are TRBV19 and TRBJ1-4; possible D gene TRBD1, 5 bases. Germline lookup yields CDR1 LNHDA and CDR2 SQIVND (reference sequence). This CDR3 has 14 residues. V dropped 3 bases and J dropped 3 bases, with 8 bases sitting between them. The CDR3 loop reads CASSILQANEKLFF. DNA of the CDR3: TGTGCCAGTAGTATCTTACAGGCTAATGAAAAACTGTTTTTT.

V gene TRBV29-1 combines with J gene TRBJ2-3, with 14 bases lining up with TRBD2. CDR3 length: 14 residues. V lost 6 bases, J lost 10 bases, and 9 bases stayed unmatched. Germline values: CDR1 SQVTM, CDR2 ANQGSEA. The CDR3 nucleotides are TGCAGCGTGCCGACGACTAGCGGGGGGGGGTCGCAGTATTTT. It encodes CSVPTTSGGGSQYF.

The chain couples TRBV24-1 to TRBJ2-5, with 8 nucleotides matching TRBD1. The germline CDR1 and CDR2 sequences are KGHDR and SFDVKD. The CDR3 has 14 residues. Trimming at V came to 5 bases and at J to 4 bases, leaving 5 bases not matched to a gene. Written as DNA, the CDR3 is TGTGCCACCAGTGGGGGACAGGTGGGAGAGACCCAGTACTTC. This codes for CATSGGQVGETQYF.

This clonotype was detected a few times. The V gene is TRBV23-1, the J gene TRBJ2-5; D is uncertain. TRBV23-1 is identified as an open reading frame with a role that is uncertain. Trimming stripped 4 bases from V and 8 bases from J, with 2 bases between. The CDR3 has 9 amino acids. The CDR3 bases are TGCGCCAGCAGTCTCACCCAGTACTTC. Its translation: CASSLTQYF.

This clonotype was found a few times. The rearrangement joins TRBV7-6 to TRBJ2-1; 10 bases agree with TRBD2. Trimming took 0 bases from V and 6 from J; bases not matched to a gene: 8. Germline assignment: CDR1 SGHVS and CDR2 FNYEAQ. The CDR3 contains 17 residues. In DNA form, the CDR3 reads TGTGCCAGCAGCTTAGCGCCCAGCGGGGGGGCTGGCAATGAGCAGTTCTTC. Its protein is CASSLAPSGGAGNEQFF. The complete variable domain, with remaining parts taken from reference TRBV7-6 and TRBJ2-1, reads GAGVSQSPRYKVTKRGQDVALRCDPISGHVSLYWYRQALGQGPEFLTYFNYEAQQDKSGLPNDRFSAERPEGSISTLTIQRTEQRDSAMYRCASSLAPSGGAGNEQFFGPGTRLTVL.